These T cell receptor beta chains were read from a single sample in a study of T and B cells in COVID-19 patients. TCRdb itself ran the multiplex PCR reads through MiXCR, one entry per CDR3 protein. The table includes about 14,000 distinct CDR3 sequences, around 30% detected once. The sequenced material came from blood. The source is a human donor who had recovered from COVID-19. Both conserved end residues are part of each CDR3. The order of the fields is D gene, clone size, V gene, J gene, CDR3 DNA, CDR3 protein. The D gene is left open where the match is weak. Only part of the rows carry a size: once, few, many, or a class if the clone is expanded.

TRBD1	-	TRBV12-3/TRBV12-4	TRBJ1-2	TGTGCCAGCAGTTCCCTAGCCCCGGGACAGGGGAGAGGTGGCTACACCTTC	CASSSLAPGQGRGGYTF
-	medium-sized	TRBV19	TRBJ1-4	TGTGCCAGTAGTGTTGACGGCCGTGAAAAACTGTTTTTT	CASSVDGREKLFF
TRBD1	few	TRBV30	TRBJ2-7	TGTGCCTGGAGTCCAACACAACCCGGGACAGGGATGGTCTACGAGCAGTACTTC	CAWSPTQPGTGMVYEQYF
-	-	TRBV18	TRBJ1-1	TGTGCCAGCTCACCACCTGCAGGGAACACTGAAGCTTTCTTT	CASSPPAGNTEAFF
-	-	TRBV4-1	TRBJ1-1	TGCGCCAGCAGCCAAGAAGCAGGTTGGGATGAAGCTTTCTTT	CASSQEAGWDEAFF
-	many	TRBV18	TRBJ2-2	TGTGCCAGCTCAACACGGGGCCATTGGCGATTGAACACCGGGGAGCTGTTTTTT	CASSTRGHWRLNTGELFF
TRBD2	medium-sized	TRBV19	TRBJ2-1	TGTGCCAGTAGCCCGGGACTATTCCACAATGAGCAGTTCTTC	CASSPGLFHNEQFF
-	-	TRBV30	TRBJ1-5	TGTGCCTGGAGTACGGGACTTGGGGAGCCCCAGCATTTT	CAWSTGLGEPQHF
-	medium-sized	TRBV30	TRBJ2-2	TGTGCCTGGGGGCCGGGGGATCACACCGGGGAGCTGTTTTTT	CAWGPGDHTGELFF
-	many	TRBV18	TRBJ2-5	TGTGCCAGCTCACCACAAAACCAAGAGACCCAGTACTTC	CASSPQNQETQYF
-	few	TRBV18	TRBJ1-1	TGTGCCAGCTCACAACCCCCGGTAGGGGTGAACACTGAAGCTTTCTTT	CASSQPPVGVNTEAFF
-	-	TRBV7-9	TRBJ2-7	TGTGCCAGCAGTTTTAGCCACCGGGACGGCCCCTACGAGCAGTACTTC	CASSFSHRDGPYEQYF
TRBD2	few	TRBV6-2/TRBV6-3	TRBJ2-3	TGTGCCAGCAGTTACCCTCGGGGAGGGGCCCAGGGTCGAGATACGCAGTATTTT	CASSYPRGGAQGRDTQYF
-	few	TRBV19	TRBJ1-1	TGTGCCAGTAGTATAGATGGGGAAACTGAAGCTTTCTTT	CASSIDGETEAFF
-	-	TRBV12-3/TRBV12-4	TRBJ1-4	TGTGCCAGTCTGAATGGGGGCAGGGGATTAAGTGAAAAACTGTTTTTT	CASLNGGRGLSEKLFF
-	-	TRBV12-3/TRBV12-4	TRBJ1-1	TGTGCCAGCAGTCAGACTTGGGCTTTCTTT	CASSQTWAFF
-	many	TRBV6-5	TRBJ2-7	TGTGCCAGCAGGAAACAGGGCTTCGACTACGAGCAGTACTTC	CASRKQGFDYEQYF
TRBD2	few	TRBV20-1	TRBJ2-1	TGCAGTGCCTCCGGACTAGCGGGAGTTTTGAGTGAGCAGTTCTTC	CSASGLAGVLSEQFF
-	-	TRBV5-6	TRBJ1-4	TGTGCCAGCAGCCAGACCGGGGGGGCGGATGAAAAACTGTTTTTT	CASSQTGGADEKLFF
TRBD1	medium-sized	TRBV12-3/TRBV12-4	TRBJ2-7	TGTGCCAGCAGTTCCCGGGACAGGGGGGTCTACGAGCAGTACTTC	CASSSRDRGVYEQYF
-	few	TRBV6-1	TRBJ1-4	TGTGCCAGCAGTGAAGTGCGGGGGTCTGAAAAACTGTTTTTT	CASSEVRGSEKLFF
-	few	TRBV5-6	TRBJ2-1	TGTGCCAGCAGCTTGGACCCCTTAATACCCGATGAGCAGTTCTTC	CASSLDPLIPDEQFF
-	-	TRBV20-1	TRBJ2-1	TGCAGTGCACAGCTGGTTTCTGGGAATGAGCAGTTCTTC	CSAQLVSGNEQFF
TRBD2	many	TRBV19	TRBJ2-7	TGTGCCAGTACCGCATCCGGGACTAGTTTGGGCGAGCAGTACTTC	CASTASGTSLGEQYF
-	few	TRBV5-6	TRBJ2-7	TGTGCCAGCAGAGTGACAGATTCCTACGAGCAGTACTTC	CASRVTDSYEQYF
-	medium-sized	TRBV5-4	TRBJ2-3	TGTGCCAGCAGCTTGTACGGGGTTAGCACAGATACGCAGTATTTT	CASSLYGVSTDTQYF
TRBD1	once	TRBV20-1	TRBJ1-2	TGCAGTGCTCTCACAGGGGAAGGCTATGGCTACACCTTC	CSALTGEGYGYTF
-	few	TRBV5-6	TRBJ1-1	TGTGCCAGCATGATAGCTAGGAACACTGAAGCTTTCTTT	CASMIARNTEAFF
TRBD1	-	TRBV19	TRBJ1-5	TGTGCCAGTAGTATCCCGAACAGGGGTGGAGGCAATCAGCCCCAGCATTTT	CASSIPNRGGGNQPQHF
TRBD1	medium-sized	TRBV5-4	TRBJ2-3	TGTGCCAGCAGCGCTGCACCGGGACAGGGGCATTCAGATACGCAGTATTTT	CASSAAPGQGHSDTQYF
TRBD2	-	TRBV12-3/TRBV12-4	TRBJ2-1	TGTGCCAGCACAGAGCGGGAGGGCTACAATGAGCAGTTCTTC	CASTEREGYNEQFF
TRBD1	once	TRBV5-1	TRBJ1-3	TGCGCCAGCAGCTTGACGGACAGGGGGCCCGGAAACACCATATATTTT	CASSLTDRGPGNTIYF
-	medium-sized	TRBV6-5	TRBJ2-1	TGTGCCAGCAGCCGCACGGGGGAGCAGTTCTTC	CASSRTGEQFF
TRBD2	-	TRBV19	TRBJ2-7	TGTGCCAGAAGCTTGGCTAGCGGGGGTAGCTCCTACGAGCAGTACTTC	CARSLASGGSSYEQYF
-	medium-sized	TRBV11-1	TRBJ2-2	TGTGCCAGCAGCTTAGGGGGGGCCGGCGGGGAGCTGTTTTTT	CASSLGGAGGELFF
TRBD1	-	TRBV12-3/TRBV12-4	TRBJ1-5	TGTGCCAGCAGCCGGACAGGGGGCAGCAATCAGCCCCAGCATTTT	CASSRTGGSNQPQHF
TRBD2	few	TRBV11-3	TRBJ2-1	TGTGCCAGCAGCTTGGCGGGAGGGCCCGTTGAGAGACCGTTCTTC	CASSLAGGPVERPFF
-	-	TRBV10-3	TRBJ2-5	TGTGCCATCAGTGAGCGGGTCCAAGAGACCCAGTACTTC	CAISERVQETQYF
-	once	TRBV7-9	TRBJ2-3	TGTGCCAGCGGCCGGGAACTTGGAACGCAGTATTTT	CASGRELGTQYF
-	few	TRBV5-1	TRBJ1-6	TGCGCCAGCAGCTTCACGTTATTCGAATCACCCCTCCACTTT	CASSFTLFESPLHF
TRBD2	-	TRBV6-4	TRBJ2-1	TGTGCCAGCAGTCCCTTAGCGGGAGGGCCAGGGAATGAGCAGTTCTTC	CASSPLAGGPGNEQFF
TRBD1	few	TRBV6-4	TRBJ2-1	TGTGCCAGCAGACCCGACAGGGCCTCCTACAATGAGCAGTTCTTC	CASRPDRASYNEQFF
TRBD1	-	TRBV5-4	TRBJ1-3	TGTGCCAGCAGCCCCGGACAGGTTGGAAACACCATATATTTT	CASSPGQVGNTIYF
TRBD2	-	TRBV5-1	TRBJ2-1	TGCGCCAGCAGCTTTAGGACTAGCGCGAGGGGGGGCCATGAGCAGTTCTTC	CASSFRTSARGGHEQFF
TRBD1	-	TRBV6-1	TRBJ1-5	TGTGCCAGCTCGCCAGGGGGCGGCAATCAGCCCCAGCATTTT	CASSPGGGNQPQHF